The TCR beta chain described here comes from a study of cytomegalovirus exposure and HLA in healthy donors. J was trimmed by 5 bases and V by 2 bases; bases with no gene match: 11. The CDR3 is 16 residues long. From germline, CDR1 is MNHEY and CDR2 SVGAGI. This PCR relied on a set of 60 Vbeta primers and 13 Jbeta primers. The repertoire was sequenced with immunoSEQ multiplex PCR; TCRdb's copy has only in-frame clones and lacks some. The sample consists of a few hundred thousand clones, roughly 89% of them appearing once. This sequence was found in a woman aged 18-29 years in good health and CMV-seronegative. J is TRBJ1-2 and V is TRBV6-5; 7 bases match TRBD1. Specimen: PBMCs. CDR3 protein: CASSYTRQGGGYGYTF. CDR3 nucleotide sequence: TGTGCCAGCAGTTACACGCGACAGGGAGGAGGGTATGGCTACACCTTC.